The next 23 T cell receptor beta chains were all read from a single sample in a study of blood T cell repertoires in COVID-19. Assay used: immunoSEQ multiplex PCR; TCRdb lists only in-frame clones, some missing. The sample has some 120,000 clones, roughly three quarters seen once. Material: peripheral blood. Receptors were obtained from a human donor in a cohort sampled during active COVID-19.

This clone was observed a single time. CDR3 nucleotides: TGTGCCAGCAGCTTAGAATGGGCTAGCGGGGGGCAAGAGACCCAGTACTTC. It encodes CASSLEWASGGQETQYF. The chain recombines TRBV7-9 with TRBJ2-5; 11 bases line up with TRBD2. CDR3 length equals 17 residues. CDR1 is SEHNR, CDR2 FQNEAQ, per germline (reference sequence). The J segment lost 2 bases and the V segment lost 1 base, leaving 6 bases of the junction unmatched.

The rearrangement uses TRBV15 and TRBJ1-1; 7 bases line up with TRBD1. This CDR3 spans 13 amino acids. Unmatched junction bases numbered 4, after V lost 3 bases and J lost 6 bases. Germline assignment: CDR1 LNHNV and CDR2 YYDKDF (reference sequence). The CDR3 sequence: CATSSDRASEAFF. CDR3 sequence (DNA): TGTGCCACCAGCAGTGACAGGGCCTCTGAAGCTTTCTTT.

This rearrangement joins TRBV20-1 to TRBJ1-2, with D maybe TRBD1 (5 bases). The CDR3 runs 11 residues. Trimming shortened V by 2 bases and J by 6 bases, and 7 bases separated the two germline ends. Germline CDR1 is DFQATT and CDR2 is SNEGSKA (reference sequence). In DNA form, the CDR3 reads TGCAGTGCTAGAAGGACAAATGGCTACACCTTC. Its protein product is CSARRTNGYTF.

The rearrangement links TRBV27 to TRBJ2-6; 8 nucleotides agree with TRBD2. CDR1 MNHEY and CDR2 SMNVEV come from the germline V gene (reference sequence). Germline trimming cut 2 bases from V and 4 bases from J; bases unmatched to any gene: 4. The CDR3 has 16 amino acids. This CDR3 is CASSLIAGRGANVLTF. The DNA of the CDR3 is TGTGCCAGCAGTTTAATAGCGGGGAGAGGGGCCAACGTCCTGACTTTC.

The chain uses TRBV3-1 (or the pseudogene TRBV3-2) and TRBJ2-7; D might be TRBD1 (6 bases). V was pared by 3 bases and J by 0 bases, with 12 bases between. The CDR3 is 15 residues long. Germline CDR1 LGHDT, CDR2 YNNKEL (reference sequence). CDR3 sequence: CASSQGQGLSYEQYF. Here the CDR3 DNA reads TGTGCCAGCAGCCAGGGTCAGGGGCTCTCCTACGAGCAGTACTTC.

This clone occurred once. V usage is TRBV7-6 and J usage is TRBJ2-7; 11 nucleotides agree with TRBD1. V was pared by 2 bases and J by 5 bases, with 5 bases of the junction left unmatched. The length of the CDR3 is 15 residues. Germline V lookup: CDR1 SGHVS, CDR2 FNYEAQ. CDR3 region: CASSLTLDRGHEQYF. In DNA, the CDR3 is TGTGCCAGCAGCTTAACCCTGGACAGGGGGCACGAGCAGTACTTC.

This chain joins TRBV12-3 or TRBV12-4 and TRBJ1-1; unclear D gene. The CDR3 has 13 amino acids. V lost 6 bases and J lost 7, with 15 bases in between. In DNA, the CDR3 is TGTGCCAGCAGCATAACTGGAGGGAATGAAGCTTTCTTT. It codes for CASSITGGNEAFF.

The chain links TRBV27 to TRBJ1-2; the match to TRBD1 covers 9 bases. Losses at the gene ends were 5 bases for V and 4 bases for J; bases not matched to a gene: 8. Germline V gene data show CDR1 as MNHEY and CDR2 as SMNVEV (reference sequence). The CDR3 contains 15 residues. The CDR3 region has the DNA TGTGCCAGCAGTGCCTCCGGGACAGGGTCCTATGGCTACACCTTC. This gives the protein CASSASGTGSYGYTF.

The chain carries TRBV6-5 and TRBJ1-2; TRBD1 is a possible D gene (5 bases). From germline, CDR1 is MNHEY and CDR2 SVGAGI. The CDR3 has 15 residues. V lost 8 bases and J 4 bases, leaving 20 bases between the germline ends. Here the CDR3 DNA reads TGTGCCAGCGTCCGTAGCAGGGTCTACCTCTATGGCTACACCTTC. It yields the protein CASVRSRVYLYGYTF.

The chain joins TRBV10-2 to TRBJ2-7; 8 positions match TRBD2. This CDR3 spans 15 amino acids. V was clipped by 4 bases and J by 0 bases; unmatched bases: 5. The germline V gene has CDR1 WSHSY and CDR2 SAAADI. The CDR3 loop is CASSGGSGASYEQYF. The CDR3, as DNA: TGCGCCAGCAGTGGAGGTAGCGGGGCCTCCTACGAGCAGTACTTC.

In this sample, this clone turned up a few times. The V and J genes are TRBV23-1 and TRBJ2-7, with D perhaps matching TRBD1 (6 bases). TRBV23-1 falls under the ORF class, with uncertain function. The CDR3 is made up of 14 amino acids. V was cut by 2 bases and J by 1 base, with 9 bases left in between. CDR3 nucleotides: TGCGCCAGCAGTCAAGTAGGGACATCCTACGAGCAGTACTTC. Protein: CASSQVGTSYEQYF.

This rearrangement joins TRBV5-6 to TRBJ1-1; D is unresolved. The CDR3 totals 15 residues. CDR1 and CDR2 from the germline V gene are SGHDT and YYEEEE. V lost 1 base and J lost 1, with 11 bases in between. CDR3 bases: TGTGCCAGCAGCTTGAGAGGGATTAGGAACACTGAAGCTTTCTTT. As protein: CASSLRGIRNTEAFF.

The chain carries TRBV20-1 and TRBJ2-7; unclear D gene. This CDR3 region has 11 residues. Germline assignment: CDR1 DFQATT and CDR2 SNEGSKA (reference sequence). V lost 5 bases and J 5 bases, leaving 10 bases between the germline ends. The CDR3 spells CSARRVDEQYF. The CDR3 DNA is TGCAGTGCTCGCCGGGTCGACGAGCAGTACTTC.

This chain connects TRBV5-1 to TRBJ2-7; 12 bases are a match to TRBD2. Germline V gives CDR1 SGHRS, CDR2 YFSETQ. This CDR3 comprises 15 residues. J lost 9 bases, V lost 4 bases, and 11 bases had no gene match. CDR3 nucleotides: TGCGCCAGCAGCCCCTCGACTAGCGGGAGTTTATGGCAGTACTTC. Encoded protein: CASSPSTSGSLWQYF.

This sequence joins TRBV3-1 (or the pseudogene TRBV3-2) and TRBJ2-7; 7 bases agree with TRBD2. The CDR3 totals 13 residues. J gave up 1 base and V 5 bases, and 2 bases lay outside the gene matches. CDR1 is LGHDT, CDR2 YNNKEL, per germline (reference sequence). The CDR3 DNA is TGTGCCAGCAGCGGGACTATTTCCTACGAGCAGTACTTC. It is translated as CASSGTISYEQYF.

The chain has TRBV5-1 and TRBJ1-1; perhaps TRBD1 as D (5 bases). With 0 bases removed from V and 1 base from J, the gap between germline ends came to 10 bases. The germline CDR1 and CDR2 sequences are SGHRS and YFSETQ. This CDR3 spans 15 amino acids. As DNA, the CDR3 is TGCGCCAGCAGCTTGGTCTCGGGGGGGAACACTGAAGCTTTCTTT. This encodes CASSLVSGGNTEAFF.

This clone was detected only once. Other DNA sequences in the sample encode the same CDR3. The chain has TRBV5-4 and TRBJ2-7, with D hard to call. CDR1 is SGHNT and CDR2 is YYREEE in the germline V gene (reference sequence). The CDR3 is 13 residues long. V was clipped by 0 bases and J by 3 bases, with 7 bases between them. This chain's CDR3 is CASSLAGSYEQYF. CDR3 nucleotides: TGTGCCAGCAGCTTGGCTGGCAGCTACGAGCAGTACTTC.

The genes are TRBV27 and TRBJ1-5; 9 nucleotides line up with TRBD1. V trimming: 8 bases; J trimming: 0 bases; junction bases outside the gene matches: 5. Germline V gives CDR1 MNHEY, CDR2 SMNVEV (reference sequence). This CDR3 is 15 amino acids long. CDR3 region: CASRDRGDSNQPQHF. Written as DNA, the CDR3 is TGTGCCAGCCGAGACAGGGGGGATAGCAATCAGCCCCAGCATTTT.

This CDR3 reads CASSWGRVSDNSPLHF. As DNA, the CDR3 is TGTGCCAGCAGCTGGGGGAGGGTTTCAGATAATTCACCCCTCCACTTT. The genes are TRBV5-6 and TRBJ1-6, with D maybe TRBD1 (5 bases). CDR1 is SGHDT and CDR2 is YYEEEE in the germline V gene. Between the trimmed V and J ends, which lost 3 bases and 5 bases, there was a span of 15 bases. The CDR3 is 16 amino acids.

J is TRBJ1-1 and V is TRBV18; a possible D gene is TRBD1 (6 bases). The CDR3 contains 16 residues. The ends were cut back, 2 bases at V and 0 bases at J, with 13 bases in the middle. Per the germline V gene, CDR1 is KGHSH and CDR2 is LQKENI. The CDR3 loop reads CASSPDSGQLNTEAFF. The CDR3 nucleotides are TGTGCCAGCTCACCAGACTCAGGACAGTTGAACACTGAAGCTTTCTTT.

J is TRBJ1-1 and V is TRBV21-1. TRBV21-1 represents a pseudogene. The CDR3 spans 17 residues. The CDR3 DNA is TGTGCCAGCAGCAAAAAGCAACTCGCGGGCTTGTGCACTGAAGCTTTCTTT. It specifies CASSKKQLAGLCTEAFF.

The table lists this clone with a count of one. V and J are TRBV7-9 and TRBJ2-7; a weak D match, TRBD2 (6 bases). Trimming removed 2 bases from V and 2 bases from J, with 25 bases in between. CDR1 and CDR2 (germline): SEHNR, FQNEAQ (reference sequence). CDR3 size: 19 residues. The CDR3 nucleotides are TGTGCCAGCAGCTTATCGCCGGGACTCCAACCCGACGGGGCCTACGAGCAGTACTTC. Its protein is CASSLSPGLQPDGAYEQYF.

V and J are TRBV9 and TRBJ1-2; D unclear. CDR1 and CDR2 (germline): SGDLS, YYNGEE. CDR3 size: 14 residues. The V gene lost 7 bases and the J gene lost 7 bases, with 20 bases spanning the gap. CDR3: CASGGEGWGFGYTF. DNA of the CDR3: TGTGCCAGCGGCGGGGAGGGTTGGGGTTTTGGCTACACCTTC.